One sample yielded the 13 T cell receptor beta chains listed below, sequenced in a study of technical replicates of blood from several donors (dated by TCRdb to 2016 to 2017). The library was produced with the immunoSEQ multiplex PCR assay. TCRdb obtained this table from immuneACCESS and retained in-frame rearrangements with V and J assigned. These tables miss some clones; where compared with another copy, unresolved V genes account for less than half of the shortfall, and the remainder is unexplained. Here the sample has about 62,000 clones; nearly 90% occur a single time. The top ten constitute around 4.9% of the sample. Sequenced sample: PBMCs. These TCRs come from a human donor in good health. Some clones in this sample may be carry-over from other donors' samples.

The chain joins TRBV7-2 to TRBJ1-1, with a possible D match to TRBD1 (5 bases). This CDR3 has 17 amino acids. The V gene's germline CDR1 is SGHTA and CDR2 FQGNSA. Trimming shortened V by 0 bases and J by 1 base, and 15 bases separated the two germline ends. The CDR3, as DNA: TGTGCCAGCAGCTTAGCGCTGGCAGGGAATCGGAACACTGAAGCTTTCTTT. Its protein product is CASSLALAGNRNTEAFF.

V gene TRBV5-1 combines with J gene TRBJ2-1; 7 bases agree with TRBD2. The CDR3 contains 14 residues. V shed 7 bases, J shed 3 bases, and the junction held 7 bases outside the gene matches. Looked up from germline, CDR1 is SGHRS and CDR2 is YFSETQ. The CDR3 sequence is CASLREGNYNEQFF. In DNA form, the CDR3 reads TGCGCCAGCCTTAGGGAGGGCAACTACAATGAGCAGTTCTTC.

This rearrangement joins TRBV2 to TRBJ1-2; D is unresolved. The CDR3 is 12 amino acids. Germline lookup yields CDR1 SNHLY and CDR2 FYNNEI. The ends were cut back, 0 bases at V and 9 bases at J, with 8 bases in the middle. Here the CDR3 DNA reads TGTGCCAGCAGTGAAGCGCGGGTTAGCTACACCTTC. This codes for CASSEARVSYTF.

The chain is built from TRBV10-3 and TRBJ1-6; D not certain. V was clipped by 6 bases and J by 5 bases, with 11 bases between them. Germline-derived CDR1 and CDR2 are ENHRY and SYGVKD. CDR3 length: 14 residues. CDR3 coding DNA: TGTGCCATCAGCGCTCAGGAAAATAATTCACCCCTCCACTTT. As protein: CAISAQENNSPLHF.

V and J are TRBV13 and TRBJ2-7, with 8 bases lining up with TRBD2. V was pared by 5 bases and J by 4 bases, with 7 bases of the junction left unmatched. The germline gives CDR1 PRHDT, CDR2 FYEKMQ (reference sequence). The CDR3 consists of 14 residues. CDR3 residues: CASSGRAGAYEQYF. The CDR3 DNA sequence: TGTGCCAGCAGCGGCCGAGCGGGAGCTTACGAGCAGTACTTC.

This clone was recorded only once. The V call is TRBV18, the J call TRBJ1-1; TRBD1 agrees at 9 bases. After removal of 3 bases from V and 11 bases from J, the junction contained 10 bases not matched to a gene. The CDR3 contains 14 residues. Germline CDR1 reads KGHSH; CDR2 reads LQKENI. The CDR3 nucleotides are TGTGCCAGCTCACCGTCGGGACAGGGAAGGTGGGCTTTCTTT. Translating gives CASSPSGQGRWAFF.

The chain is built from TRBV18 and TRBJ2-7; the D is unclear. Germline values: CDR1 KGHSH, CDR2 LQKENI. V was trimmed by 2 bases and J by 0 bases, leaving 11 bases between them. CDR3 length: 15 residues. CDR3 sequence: CASSPEAWRSYEQYF. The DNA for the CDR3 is TGTGCCAGCTCACCAGAGGCGTGGCGCTCCTACGAGCAGTACTTC.

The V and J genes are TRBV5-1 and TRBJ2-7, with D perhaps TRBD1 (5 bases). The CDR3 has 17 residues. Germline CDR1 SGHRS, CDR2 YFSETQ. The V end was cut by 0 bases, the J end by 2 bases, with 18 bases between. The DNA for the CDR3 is TGCGCCAGCAGCTTGGGCAGGCCGCTTCTAGGGGCCTACGAGCAGTACTTC. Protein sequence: CASSLGRPLLGAYEQYF.

The CDR3 is CASSTRTSGSGDTQYF. The DNA for the CDR3 is TGTGCCAGCAGCACGCGGACTAGCGGGAGTGGGGATACGCAGTATTTT. The chain carries TRBV5-4 and TRBJ2-3; 13 bases fit TRBD2. This CDR3 is built from 16 residues. Germline CDR1 is SGHNT and CDR2 is YYREEE (reference sequence). J was trimmed by 6 bases and V by 4 bases; bases with no gene match: 8.

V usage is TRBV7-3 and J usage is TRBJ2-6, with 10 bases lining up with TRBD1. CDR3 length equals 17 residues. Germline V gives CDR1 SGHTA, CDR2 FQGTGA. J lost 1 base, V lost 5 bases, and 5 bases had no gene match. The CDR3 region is CASSPDRGISGANVLTF. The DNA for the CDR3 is TGTGCCAGCAGCCCGGACAGGGGGATATCTGGGGCCAACGTCCTGACTTTC.

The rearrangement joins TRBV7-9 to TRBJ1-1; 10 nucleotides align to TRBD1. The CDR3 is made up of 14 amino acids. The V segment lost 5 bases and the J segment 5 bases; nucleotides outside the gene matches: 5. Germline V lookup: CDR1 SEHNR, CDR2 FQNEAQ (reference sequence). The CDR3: CASSLTGGKTEAFF. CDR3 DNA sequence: TGTGCCAGCAGCCTGACAGGGGGCAAAACTGAAGCTTTCTTT. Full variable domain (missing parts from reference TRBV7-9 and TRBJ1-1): DTGVSQNPRHKITKRGQNVTFRCDPISEHNRLYWYRQTLGQGPEFLTYFQNEAQLEKSRLLSDRFSAERPKGSFSTLEIQRTEQGDSAMYLCASSLTGGKTEAFFGQGTRLTVV.

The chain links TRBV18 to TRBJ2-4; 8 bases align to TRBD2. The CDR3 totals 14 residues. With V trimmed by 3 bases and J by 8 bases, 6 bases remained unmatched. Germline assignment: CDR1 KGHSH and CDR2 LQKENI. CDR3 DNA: TGTGCCAGCTCACCCGGACTAGCTCCCGACATTCAGTACTTC. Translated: CASSPGLAPDIQYF.

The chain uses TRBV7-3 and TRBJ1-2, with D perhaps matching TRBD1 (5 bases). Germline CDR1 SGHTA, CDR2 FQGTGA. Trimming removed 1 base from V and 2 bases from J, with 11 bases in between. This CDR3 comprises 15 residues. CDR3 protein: CASSLSPGENYGYTF. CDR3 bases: TGTGCCAGCAGCTTAAGCCCGGGGGAGAACTATGGCTACACCTTC.